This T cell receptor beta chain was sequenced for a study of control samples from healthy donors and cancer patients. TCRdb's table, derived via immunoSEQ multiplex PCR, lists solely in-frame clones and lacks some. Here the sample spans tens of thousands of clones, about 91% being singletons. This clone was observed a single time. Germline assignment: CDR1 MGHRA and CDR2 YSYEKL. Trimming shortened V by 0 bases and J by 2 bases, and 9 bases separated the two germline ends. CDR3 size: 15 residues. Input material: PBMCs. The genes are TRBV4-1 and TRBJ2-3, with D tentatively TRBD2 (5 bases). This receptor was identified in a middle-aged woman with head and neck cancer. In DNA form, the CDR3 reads TGCGCCAGCAGCCAAGAGACGGGGATCACAGATACGCAGTATTTT. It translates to CASSQETGITDTQYF.